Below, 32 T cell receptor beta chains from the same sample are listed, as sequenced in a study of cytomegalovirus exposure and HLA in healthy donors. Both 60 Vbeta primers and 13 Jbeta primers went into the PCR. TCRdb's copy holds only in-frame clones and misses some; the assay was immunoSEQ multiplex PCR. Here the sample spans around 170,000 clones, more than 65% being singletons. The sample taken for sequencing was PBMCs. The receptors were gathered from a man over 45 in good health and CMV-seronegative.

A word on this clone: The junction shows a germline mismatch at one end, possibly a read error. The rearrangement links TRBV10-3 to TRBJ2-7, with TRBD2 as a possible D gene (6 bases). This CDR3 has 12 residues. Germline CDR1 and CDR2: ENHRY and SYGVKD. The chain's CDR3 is CAISESTRRVDF. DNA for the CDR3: TGTGCCATCAGTGAGTCGACTCGGAGGGTAGACTTC.

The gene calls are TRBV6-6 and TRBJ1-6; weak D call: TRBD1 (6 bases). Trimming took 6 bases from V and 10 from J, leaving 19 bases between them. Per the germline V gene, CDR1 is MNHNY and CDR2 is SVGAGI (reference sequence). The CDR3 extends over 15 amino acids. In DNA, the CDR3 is TGTGCCAGCAGCCAACAGTTGGACAGTCGATCACCCCTCCACTTT. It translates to CASSQQLDSRSPLHF.

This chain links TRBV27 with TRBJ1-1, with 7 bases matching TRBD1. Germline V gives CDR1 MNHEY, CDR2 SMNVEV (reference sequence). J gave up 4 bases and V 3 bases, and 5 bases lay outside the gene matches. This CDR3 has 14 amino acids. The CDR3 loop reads CASSFGDRATEAFF. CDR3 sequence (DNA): TGTGCCAGCAGTTTTGGTGACAGGGCCACTGAAGCTTTCTTT.

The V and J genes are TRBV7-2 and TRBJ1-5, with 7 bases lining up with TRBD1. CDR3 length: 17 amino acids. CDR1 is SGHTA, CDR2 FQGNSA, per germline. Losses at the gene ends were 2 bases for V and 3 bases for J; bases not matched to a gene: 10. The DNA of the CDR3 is TGTGCCAGCAGCTTAAATTCGGGACAGTTCCTCAATCAGCCCCAGCATTTT. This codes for CASSLNSGQFLNQPQHF.

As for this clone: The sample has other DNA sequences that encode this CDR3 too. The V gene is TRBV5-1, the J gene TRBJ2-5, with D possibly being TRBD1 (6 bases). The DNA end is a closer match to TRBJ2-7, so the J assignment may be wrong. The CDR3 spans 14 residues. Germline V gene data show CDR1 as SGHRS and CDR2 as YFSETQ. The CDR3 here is CASSLVPGAYEQYF. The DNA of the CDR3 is TGCGCCAGCAGCTTGGTCCCAGGGGCCTACGAGCAGTACTTC.

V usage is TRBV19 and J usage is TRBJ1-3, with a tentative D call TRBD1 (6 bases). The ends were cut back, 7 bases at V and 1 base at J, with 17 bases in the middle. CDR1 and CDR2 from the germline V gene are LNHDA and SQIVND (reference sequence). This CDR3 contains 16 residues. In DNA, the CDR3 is TGTGCCAGTAAGGCCCGGGACATAGAGTCTGGAAACACCATATATTTT. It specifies CASKARDIESGNTIYF.

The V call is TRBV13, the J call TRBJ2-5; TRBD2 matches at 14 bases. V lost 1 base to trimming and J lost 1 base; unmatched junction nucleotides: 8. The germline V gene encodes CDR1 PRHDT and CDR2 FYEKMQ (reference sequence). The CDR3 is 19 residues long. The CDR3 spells CASSLDLGTSGGPQETQYF. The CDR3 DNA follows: TGTGCCAGCAGCTTAGACCTTGGGACTAGCGGGGGCCCCCAAGAGACCCAGTACTTC.

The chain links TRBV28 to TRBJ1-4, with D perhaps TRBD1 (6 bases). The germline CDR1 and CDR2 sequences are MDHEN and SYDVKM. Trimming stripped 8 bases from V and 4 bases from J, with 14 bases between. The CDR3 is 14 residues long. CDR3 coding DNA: TGTGCCAGCGGGATGGGAGGGGGTAATGAAAAACTGTTTTTT. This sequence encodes CASGMGGGNEKLFF. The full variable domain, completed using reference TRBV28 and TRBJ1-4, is DVKVTQSSRYLVKRTGEKVFLECVQDMDHENMFWYRQDPGLGLRLIYFSYDVKMKEKGDIPEGYSVSREKKERFSLILESASTNQTSMYLCASGMGGGNEKLFFGSGTQLSVL.

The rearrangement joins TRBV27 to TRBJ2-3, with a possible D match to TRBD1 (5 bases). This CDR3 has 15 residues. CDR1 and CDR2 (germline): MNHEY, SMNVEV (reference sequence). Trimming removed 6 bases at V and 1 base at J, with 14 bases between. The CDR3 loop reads CASSPPGARTDTQYF. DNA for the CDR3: TGTGCCAGCAGCCCACCTGGGGCCCGCACAGATACGCAGTATTTT.

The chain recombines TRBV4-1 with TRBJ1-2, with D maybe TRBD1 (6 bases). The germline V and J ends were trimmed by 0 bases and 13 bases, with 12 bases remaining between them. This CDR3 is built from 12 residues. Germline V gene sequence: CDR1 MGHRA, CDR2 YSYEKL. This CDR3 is CASSQDGGQATF. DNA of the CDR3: TGCGCCAGCAGCCAAGACGGGGGGCAGGCCACCTTC.

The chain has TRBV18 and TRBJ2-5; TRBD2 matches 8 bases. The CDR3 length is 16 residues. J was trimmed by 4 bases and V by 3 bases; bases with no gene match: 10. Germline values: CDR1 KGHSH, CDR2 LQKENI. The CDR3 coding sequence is TGTGCCAGCTCACCGCGGACGGGAGGGATTTTAGAGACCCAGTACTTC. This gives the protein CASSPRTGGILETQYF. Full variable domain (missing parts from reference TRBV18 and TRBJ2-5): NAGVMQNPRHLVRRRGQEARLRCSPMKGHSHVYWYRQLPEEGLKFMVYLQKENIIDESGMPKERFSAEFPKEGPSILRIQQVVRGDSAAYFCASSPRTGGILETQYFGPGTRLLVL.

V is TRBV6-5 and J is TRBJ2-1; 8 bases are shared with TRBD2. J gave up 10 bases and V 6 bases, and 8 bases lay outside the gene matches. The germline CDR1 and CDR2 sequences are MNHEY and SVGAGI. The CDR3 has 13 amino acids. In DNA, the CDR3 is TGTGCCAGCAGCCCCGGGGGGGGAAGGGAGCAGTTCTTC. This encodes CASSPGGGREQFF.

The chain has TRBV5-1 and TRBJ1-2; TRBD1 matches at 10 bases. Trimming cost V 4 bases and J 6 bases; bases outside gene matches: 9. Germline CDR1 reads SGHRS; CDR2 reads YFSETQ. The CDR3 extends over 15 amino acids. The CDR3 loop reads CASSLPGQGRNGYTF. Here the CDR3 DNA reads TGCGCCAGCAGCCTGCCGGGACAGGGGAGGAATGGCTACACCTTC.

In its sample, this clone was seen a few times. CDR3 amino acids: CASSFLMGGAGQETQYF. CDR3 DNA: TGTGCCAGCAGCTTTTTGATGGGGGGGGCGGGTCAAGAGACCCAGTACTTC. The chain is built from TRBV7-2 and TRBJ2-5, with a possible D match to TRBD2 (7 bases). Trimming shortened V by 3 bases and J by 2 bases, and 19 bases separated the two germline ends. Germline lookup yields CDR1 SGHTA and CDR2 FQGNSA. The CDR3 covers 17 residues.

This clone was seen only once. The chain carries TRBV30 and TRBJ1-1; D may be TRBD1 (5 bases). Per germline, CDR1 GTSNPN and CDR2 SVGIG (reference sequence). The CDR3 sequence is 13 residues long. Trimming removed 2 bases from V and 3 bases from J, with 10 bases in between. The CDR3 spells CAWSPTGDTEAFF. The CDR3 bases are TGTGCCTGGAGTCCAACAGGTGACACTGAAGCTTTCTTT.

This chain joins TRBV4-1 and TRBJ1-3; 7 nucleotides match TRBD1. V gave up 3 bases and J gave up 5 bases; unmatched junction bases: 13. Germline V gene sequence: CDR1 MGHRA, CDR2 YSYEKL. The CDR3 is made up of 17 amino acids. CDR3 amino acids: CASSHPFLRDSRNTIYF. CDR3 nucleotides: TGCGCCAGCAGCCATCCGTTTCTCCGGGACAGTCGAAACACCATATATTTT.

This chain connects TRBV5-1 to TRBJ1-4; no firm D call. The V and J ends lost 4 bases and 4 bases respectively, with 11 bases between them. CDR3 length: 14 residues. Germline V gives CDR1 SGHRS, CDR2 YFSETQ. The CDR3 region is CASSPWASNEKLFF. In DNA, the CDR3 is TGCGCCAGCAGCCCCTGGGCGAGTAATGAAAAACTGTTTTTT.

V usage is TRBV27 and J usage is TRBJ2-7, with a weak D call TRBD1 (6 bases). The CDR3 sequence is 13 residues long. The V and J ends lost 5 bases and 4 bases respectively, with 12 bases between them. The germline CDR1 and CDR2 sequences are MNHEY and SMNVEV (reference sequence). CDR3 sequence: CASSKDRDYEQYF. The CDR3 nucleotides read TGTGCCAGCAGTAAGGACAGAGATTACGAGCAGTACTTC.

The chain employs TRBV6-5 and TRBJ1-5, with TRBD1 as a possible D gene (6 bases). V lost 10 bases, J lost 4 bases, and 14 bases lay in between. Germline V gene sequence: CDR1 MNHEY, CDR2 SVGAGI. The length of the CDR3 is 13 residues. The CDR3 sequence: CATLRGGNQPQHF. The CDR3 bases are TGTGCCACCTTAAGGGGGGGAAATCAGCCCCAGCATTTT.

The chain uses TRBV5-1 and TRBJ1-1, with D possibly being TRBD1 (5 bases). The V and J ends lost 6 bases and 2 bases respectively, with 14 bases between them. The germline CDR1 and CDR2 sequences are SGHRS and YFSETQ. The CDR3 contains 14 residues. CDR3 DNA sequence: TGCGCCAGCAATTGGGGGGGAGCAAACACTGAAGCTTTCTTT. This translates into CASNWGGANTEAFF.

The CDR3, as DNA: TGTGCCAGCAGTTACTCGACGGGACAGTTGAACACTGAAGCTTTCTTT. Its translation: CASSYSTGQLNTEAFF. This chain links TRBV6-5 with TRBJ1-1; TRBD1 matches at 7 bases. Germline V lookup: CDR1 MNHEY, CDR2 SVGAGI. The J segment lost 0 bases and the V segment lost 0 bases, leaving 4 bases of the junction unmatched. The CDR3 is 16 residues long.

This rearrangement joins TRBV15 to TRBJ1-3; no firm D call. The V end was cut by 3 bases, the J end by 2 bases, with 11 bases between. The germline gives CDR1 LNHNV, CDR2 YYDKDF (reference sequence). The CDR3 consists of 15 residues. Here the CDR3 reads CATSRVLGAGNTIYF. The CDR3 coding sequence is TGTGCCACCAGCAGGGTTCTCGGGGCTGGAAACACCATATATTTT.

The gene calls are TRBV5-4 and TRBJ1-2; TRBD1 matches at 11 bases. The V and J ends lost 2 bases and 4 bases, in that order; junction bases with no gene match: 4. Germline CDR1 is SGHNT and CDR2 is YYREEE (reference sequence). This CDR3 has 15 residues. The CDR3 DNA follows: TGTGCCAGCAGCTTACGGACAGGGGGCCTCTATGGCTACACCTTC. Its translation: CASSLRTGGLYGYTF.

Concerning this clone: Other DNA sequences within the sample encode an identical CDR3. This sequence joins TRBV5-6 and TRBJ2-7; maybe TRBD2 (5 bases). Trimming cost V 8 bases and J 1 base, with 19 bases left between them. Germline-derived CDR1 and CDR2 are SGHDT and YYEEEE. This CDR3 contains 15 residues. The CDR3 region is CASSPDRGRSYEQYF. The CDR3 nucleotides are TGTGCCAGTAGCCCAGACCGAGGGCGGTCCTACGAGCAGTACTTC. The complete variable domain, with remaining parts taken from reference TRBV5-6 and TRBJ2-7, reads DAGVTQSPTHLIKTRGQQVTLRCSPKSGHDTVSWYQQALGQGPQFIFQYYEEEERQRGNFPDRFSGHQFPNYSSELNVNALLLGDSALYLCASSPDRGRSYEQYFGPGTRLTVT.

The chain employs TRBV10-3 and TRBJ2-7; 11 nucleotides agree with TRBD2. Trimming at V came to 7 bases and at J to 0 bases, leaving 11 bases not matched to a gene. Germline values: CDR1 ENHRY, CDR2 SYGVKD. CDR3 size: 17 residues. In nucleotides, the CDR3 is TGTGCCATCACCCGAGGGGCTAGCGGGGGGAGCTCCTACGAGCAGTACTTC. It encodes CAITRGASGGSSYEQYF.

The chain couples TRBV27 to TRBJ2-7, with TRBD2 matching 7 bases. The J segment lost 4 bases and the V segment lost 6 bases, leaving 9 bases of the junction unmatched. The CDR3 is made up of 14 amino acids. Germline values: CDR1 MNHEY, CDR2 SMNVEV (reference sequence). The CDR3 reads CASRARGGGYEQYF. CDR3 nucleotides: TGTGCCAGCAGGGCCCGGGGCGGGGGTTACGAGCAGTACTTC.

The CDR3 nucleotides are TGTGCCAGTAGTATCACGAACCGGGGTGGTACTGAAGCTTTCTTT. As protein: CASSITNRGGTEAFF. The chain links TRBV19 to TRBJ1-1; D remains unclear. V was shortened by 3 bases and J by 5 bases, with 16 bases between the two germline ends. The CDR3 runs to 15 residues. Germline loops: CDR1 LNHDA, CDR2 SQIVND (reference sequence).

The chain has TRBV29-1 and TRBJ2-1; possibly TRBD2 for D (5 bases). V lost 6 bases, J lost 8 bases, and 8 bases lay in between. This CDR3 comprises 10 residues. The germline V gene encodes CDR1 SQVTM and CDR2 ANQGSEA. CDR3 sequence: CSVGGDEQFF. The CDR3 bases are TGCAGCGTCGGAGGCGATGAGCAGTTCTTC.

CDR3 in DNA: TGTGCTAGTGGTTTGCCAGGGGAAAAGCCCCAGCATTTT. Its translation is CASGLPGEKPQHF. The V gene is TRBV12-5, the J gene TRBJ1-5; D perhaps matches TRBD1 (6 bases). Looked up from germline, CDR1 is LGHNT and CDR2 is FRNRAP. The CDR3 contains 13 residues. Trimming left V 2 bases short and J 8 bases short, with 10 bases between. The whole variable domain, filled in from reference TRBV12-5 and TRBJ1-5, reads DARVTQTPRHKVTEMGQEVTMRCQPILGHNTVFWYRQTMMQGLELLAYFRNRAPLDDSGMPKDRFSAEMPDATLATLKIQPSEPRDSAVYFCASGLPGEKPQHFGDGTRLSIL.

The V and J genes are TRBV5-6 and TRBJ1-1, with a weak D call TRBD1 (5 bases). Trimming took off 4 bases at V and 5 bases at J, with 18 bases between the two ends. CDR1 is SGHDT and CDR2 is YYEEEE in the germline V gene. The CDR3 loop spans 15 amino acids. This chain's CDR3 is CASSLRTPRGTEAFF. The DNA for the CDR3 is TGTGCCAGCAGCCTGCGGACCCCCCGGGGGACTGAAGCTTTCTTT.

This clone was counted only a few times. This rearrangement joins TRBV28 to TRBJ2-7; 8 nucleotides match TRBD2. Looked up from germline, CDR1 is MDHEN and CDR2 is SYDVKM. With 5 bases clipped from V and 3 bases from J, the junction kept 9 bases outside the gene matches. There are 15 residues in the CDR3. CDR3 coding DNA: TGTGCCAGCAGTGCCCTCGGGGGGGCGAACTACGAGCAGTACTTC. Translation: CASSALGGANYEQYF.

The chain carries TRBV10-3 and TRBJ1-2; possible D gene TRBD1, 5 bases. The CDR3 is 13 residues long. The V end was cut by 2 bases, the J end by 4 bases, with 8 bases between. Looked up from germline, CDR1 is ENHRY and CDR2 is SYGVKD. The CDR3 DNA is TGTGCCATCAGTGAGGACGGGGGCTATGGCTACACCTTC. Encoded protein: CAISEDGGYGYTF.